This section outlines one T cell receptor beta chain sequence together with its context. Its recognized antigen is unknown. No per-base quality is available; no much larger clone lies one base away. V sheds 2 bases and J sheds 9 bases, leaving 9 bases between their ends. The CDR3 sequence holds 12 residues, the cysteine and phenylalanine included. The sequence is cut down to CDR3 DNA, 36 bases in frame from base 1. Sequences SGHDT (CDR1) and YYEEEE (CDR2) are obtained from the germline V gene. The sample is drawn from a study of T cell responses to AZD1222 COVID-19 vaccine (dated by TCRdb to the early 2020s). Some background on the complete study: TCR sequencing was performed for about 250 trial participants, of whom roughly 200 were given two doses of AZD1222 and some 26 were given two doses of MenACWY control vaccine. Enrollment into the trials was organized by age into subgroups of 18-55, 56-69 and 70-plus years, and those subgroups contained approximately 150, 30 and 60 TCR-sequenced participants, respectively. Overall study results and their limits: CD4 TCRs associated with the vaccine covered the entire spike protein, and the dominant responses were in regions 160-218 and 743-854. Because no day 14 peak-response samples were available, repertoires were characterized only after the peak T cell response. In the small 56-69-year group, the increase in depth fell short of significance, most likely because of low power. Conclusions about previously exposed vaccinees are limited because only 5 or 6 AZD1222 recipients were SARS-CoV-2 seropositive at baseline. Participants were mostly white British and included more females than males, and it was suggested by the authors that clonal diversity may have been underestimated. Reportedly, close to half of the unique spike-specific TCRs recognized epitopes lying outside the regions that are mutated in the B.1.351 and B.1.1.7 variants. After two AZD1222 doses, both the breadth and the depth of spike-specific TCRs were significantly higher than at day 0 and than in MenACWY recipients.

This sample's time point label indicates: about 28 days (+/-7) after the second vaccine dose. AZD1222 recipients with second doses at about 4 weeks or about 12 weeks were pooled, because spike-specific TCR depth and breadth did not differ between schedules. Vaccinee samples came from UK trials COV001 and COV002, including a single-blind randomized controlled phase 2/3 trial of AZD1222 (ChAdOx1 nCoV-19) in healthy adults. For TCRbeta chain sequencing, PBMC samples were collected from trial participants at day 0 and at day 28 after the second dose. The CDR3 regions of human TCRbeta chains were analyzed by immunosequencing. The source study handled its data this way. TCRs in the repertoires were compared against a reference library of SARS-CoV-2-specific TCRs that had been generated with the MIRA antigen-specificity platform. Breadth was defined as the fraction of unique TCRs that were SARS-CoV-2-associated, and depth was defined as the fraction of total T cells that were SARS-CoV-2-associated. Each spike-specific TCR was assigned to its reactive spike region and to a CD4 or CD8 class using the MIRA data. Log10-transformed breadth and depth values were compared by one-way ANOVA with Sidak's multiple comparisons tests. TCRdb holds this immuneACCESS table with in-frame rearrangements only. Some clones are missing; in checked studies, unresolved V genes explain under half, and the rest has no known cause. That table furnishes V, J and clone size, whereas the DNA furnished D and trimming. Within this sample are tens of thousands of clones, with 90% of them counted one time only. More than 1.2% of the sample is taken by the ten largest.

The TCR was taken from an adult who received the AZD1222 COVID-19 vaccine. This sample comprised peripheral blood, obtained 28 days after the second AZD1222 dose. The rearranged chain carries TRBV5-6 and TRBJ1-3, with TRBD1 as a weak D call on 5 bases. The CDR3 protein: CASSLSQGTIYF. The DNA sequence is TGTGCCAGCAGCTTATCCCAGGGCACCATATATTTT.